These 23 T cell receptor beta chains were sequenced from one sample in a study of T-cell reconstitution after alpha-beta-depleted transplantation in children. Unique molecular identifiers were used to barcode this TCRbeta library. TCRdb itself ran the PCR reads through MiXCR, one entry per CDR3 protein. The profile shows fewer than 550,000 distinct CDR3 sequences, 11% of them singletons. The sequences come from PBMCs, mostly from graft donor cells, collected 180 days after TCRalphabeta/CD19-depleted stem cell transplant. These receptors were obtained from a female patient between 2 and 15 years old who had a stem cell transplant for aplastic anemia, so the T cells may come from the graft donor.

The table lists this clonotype with many counts. This chain joins TRBV7-2 and TRBJ2-3; D gene unclear. The CDR3 has 12 residues. Germline assignment: CDR1 SGHTA and CDR2 FQGNSA. The V gene lost 5 bases and the J gene lost 7 bases, with 10 bases spanning the gap. The DNA of the CDR3 is TGTGCCAGCAGCCCTAACCCCCATACGCAGTATTTT. It encodes CASSPNPHTQYF.

This clonotype has a handful of counts. J is TRBJ2-7 and V is TRBV27, with 8 bases fitting TRBD2. The CDR3 totals 16 residues. V was clipped by 5 bases and J by 1 base; unmatched bases: 10. The V gene's germline CDR1 is MNHEY and CDR2 SMNVEV (reference sequence). This chain's CDR3 is CASSLLPSGLSYEQYV. The CDR3 bases are TGTGCCAGCAGTCTCTTACCTAGCGGGCTTTCCTACGAGCAGTACGTC.

The chain combines TRBV3-1 with TRBJ2-3; the match to TRBD1 covers 9 bases. Per the germline V gene, CDR1 is LGHDT and CDR2 is YNNKEL (reference sequence). CDR3 length: 19 amino acids. V shed 3 bases, J shed 2 bases, and the junction held 15 bases outside the gene matches. This CDR3 reads CASSQEDRGWWAYTDTQYF. The CDR3 bases are TGTGCCAGCAGCCAGGAGGACAGGGGATGGTGGGCATACACAGATACGCAGTATTTT.

This clonotype was found a few times. The rearrangement joins TRBV6-5 to TRBJ1-2, with 7 bases fitting TRBD1. This CDR3 region has 15 residues. V lost 0 bases, J lost 8 bases, and 9 bases stayed unmatched. Germline V gives CDR1 MNHEY, CDR2 SVGAGI. Written as DNA, the CDR3 is TGTGCCAGCAGTTACTCGTTCACAGGGGATCTAGGCTACACCTTC. This codes for CASSYSFTGDLGYTF.

There are a few counts of this clonotype. The rearrangement links TRBV4-3 to TRBJ2-2; the D gene is possibly TRBD2 (6 bases). The V gene lost 3 bases and the J gene lost 0 bases, with 17 bases spanning the gap. There are 18 residues in the CDR3. The germline V gene encodes CDR1 LGHNA and CDR2 YSLEER. DNA for the CDR3: TGCGCCAGCAGCCAGTGGGGACTCCGGAGTCCGAACACCGGGGAGCTGTTTTTT. This encodes CASSQWGLRSPNTGELFF.

This clonotype has only a few counts. The V and J genes are TRBV29-1 and TRBJ2-3, with D maybe TRBD1 (5 bases). V lost 7 bases, J lost 0 bases, and 14 bases lay in between. This CDR3 has 14 amino acids. Germline lookup yields CDR1 SQVTM and CDR2 ANQGSEA. The CDR3, as DNA: TGCAGCGGGTCCAGGGTCAGAAGCACAGATACGCAGTATTTT. The encoded protein is CSGSRVRSTDTQYF.

The chain links TRBV7-9 to TRBJ1-3; 12 nucleotides agree with TRBD1. J gave up 0 bases and V 5 bases, and 8 bases lay outside the gene matches. CDR3 length equals 18 residues. The germline CDR1 and CDR2 sequences are SEHNR and FQNEAQ (reference sequence). The CDR3 coding sequence is TGTGCCAGCAGCCCCTGGGACAGGGGGCCACCCTCTGGAAACACCATATATTTT. Its protein is CASSPWDRGPPSGNTIYF.

V usage is TRBV7-9 and J usage is TRBJ2-2; the match to TRBD1 covers 8 bases. Germline assignment: CDR1 SEHNR and CDR2 FQNEAQ (reference sequence). This CDR3 comprises 11 residues. The DNA of the CDR3 is TGTACGGGACAGGACACCGGGGAGCTGTTTTTT. Translation gives CTGQDTGELFF.

This clonotype was seen at least ten times. The chain uses TRBV21-1 and TRBJ2-4. TRBV21-1 is a pseudogene segment. The CDR3 totals 14 residues. The CDR3 region has the DNA TGTGCCAGCACCGGAAATCTAGCCAAAAACATTCAGTACTTC. It specifies CASTGNLAKNIQYF.

The rearrangement uses TRBV13 and TRBJ1-3; 8 nucleotides line up with TRBD1. CDR3 length: 19 residues. The V gene's germline CDR1 is PRHDT and CDR2 FYEKMQ (reference sequence). J lost 0 bases, V lost 5 bases, and 15 bases had no gene match. The CDR3 here is CASSESGGGGRGSGNTIYF. In DNA form, the CDR3 reads TGTGCCAGCAGCGAATCAGGGGGCGGTGGAAGGGGCTCTGGAAACACCATATATTTT.

This clonotype was seen at least ten times. CDR3 loop: CATSAPGLAGTGELFF. CDR3 nucleotide sequence: TGTGCCACCAGTGCGCCGGGACTAGCGGGGACCGGGGAGCTGTTTTTT. The chain has TRBV24-1 and TRBJ2-2; 13 positions agree with TRBD2. The V gene's germline CDR1 is KGHDR and CDR2 SFDVKD. The CDR3 loop spans 16 amino acids. The J segment lost 5 bases and the V segment lost 5 bases, leaving 4 bases of the junction unmatched.

The rearrangement joins TRBV7-2 to TRBJ1-1; the match to TRBD1 covers 11 bases. Germline-derived CDR1 and CDR2 are SGHTA and FQGNSA. With V trimmed by 6 bases and J by 5 bases, 5 bases remained unmatched. The CDR3 sequence is 14 residues long. The CDR3 bases are TGTGCCAGCAGTCCGGACAGGGGGCGTACTGAAGCTTTCTTT. Its protein product is CASSPDRGRTEAFF.

With regard to this clonotype: Being one base from a much bigger clone, this may be a read error. The CDR3 is CAISVRQGLSSYNEQFF. The CDR3 DNA follows: TGTGCCATCAGCGTCCGACAGGGACTAAGCTCCTACAATGAGCAGTTCTTC. This chain joins TRBV7-2 and TRBJ2-1; D may match TRBD1 or TRBD2 (7 bases each). CDR3 size: 17 residues. Looked up from germline, CDR1 is SGHTA and CDR2 is FQGNSA.

This clonotype showed up just a few times. This rearrangement joins TRBV20-1 to TRBJ1-1; D is unresolved. This CDR3 has 12 residues. The V end lost 6 bases, the J end lost 11 bases, and 19 bases lay between the germline ends. CDR1 and CDR2 from the germline V gene are DFQATT and SNEGSKA (reference sequence). CDR3 protein: CSARDLGIPAFF. DNA of the CDR3: TGCAGTGCAAGGGATCTCGGTATTCCGGCTTTCTTT.

In its sample, this clonotype was seen a few times. V is TRBV12-3 or TRBV12-4 and J is TRBJ2-3, with TRBD2 matching 14 bases. The CDR3 totals 14 residues. V was pared by 4 bases and J by 11 bases, with 5 bases of the junction left unmatched. The CDR3 coding sequence is TGTGCCAGCAGTTCCGCCGGGACTAGCGGGGGGCAGTATTTT. Residues: CASSSAGTSGGQYF.

Concerning this clonotype itself: It may be a read error: a sequence one base away is much more abundant. V usage is TRBV4-1 and J usage is TRBJ2-5, with D possibly being TRBD1 (5 bases). The germline gives CDR1 MGHRA, CDR2 YSYEKL. The CDR3 is 17 amino acids. CDR3 sequence (DNA): TGCGCCAGCATCCAAAAGGGAAGGGGTAGAGGCTGGGAGACCCAGTACTTC. Protein: CASIQKGRGRGWETQYF.

The V gene is TRBV27, the J gene TRBJ2-1; 13 bases line up with TRBD2. CDR3 size: 18 residues. The V gene's germline CDR1 is MNHEY and CDR2 SMNVEV (reference sequence). J lost 2 bases, V lost 5 bases, and 9 bases had no gene match. CDR3 coding DNA: TGTGCCAGCAGTATCCCGGGACTAGCGGGAATGGCCTACAATGAGCAGTTCTTC. It encodes CASSIPGLAGMAYNEQFF.

This chain links TRBV7-2 with TRBJ2-5, with a weak D call TRBD1 (6 bases). This CDR3 spans 15 amino acids. The germline gives CDR1 SGHTA, CDR2 FQGNSA. V was pared by 0 bases and J by 9 bases, with 17 bases between. CDR3 nucleotides: TGTGCCAGCAGCTTAGCGGGTGGGGGCGCGTATGCCCAGTACTTC. Residues: CASSLAGGGAYAQYF.

The V gene is TRBV12-3 or TRBV12-4, the J gene TRBJ2-7, with TRBD1 matching 8 bases. The CDR3 extends over 14 amino acids. V dropped 6 bases and J dropped 5; count of bases not matched to a gene: 9. This chain's CDR3 is CASRRRTGQDEQYF. The CDR3 bases are TGTGCCAGCAGGCGGAGGACAGGGCAGGACGAGCAGTACTTC.

The chain couples TRBV6-2 or TRBV6-3 to TRBJ1-5; 7 positions agree with TRBD1. V was pared by 5 bases and J by 5 bases, with 9 bases of the junction left unmatched. Germline assignment: CDR1 MNHEY and CDR2 SVGEGT. The CDR3 has 15 residues. The CDR3 nucleotides are TGTGCCAGCAGTACACTGGGACAGTGGGATCAGCCCCAGCATTTT. Protein sequence: CASSTLGQWDQPQHF.

The chain is built from TRBV5-1 and TRBJ2-7; either TRBD1 or TRBD2 may supply D (6 bases each). V was trimmed by 4 bases and J by 6 bases, leaving 20 bases between them. The CDR3 covers 15 residues. Germline V gene sequence: CDR1 SGHRS, CDR2 YFSETQ. The CDR3 coding sequence is TGCGCCAGCAGCCCCCAAGGGGGGCCGGCGGCCGAGCAGTACGTC. Residues: CASSPQGGPAAEQYV.

This clonotype was recorded many times. The CDR3 protein is CSVGDSSLAKNIQYF. Written as DNA, the CDR3 is TGCAGCGTCGGGGACAGCAGCTTAGCCAAAAACATTCAGTACTTC. V gene TRBV29-1 combines with J gene TRBJ2-4, with 7 bases fitting TRBD1. V trimming: 6 bases; J trimming: 0 bases; junction bases outside the gene matches: 8. In germline, CDR1 is SQVTM, CDR2 ANQGSEA. This CDR3 spans 15 amino acids.

This clonotype was detected only a few times. The chain couples TRBV28 to TRBJ1-1; D is undetermined. The germline V gene has CDR1 MDHEN and CDR2 SYDVKM. V was pared by 1 base and J by 2 bases, with 11 bases between. The CDR3 loop spans 15 amino acids. This chain's CDR3 is CASSLYVRENTEAFF. CDR3 DNA: TGTGCCAGCAGTTTATATGTGCGGGAAAACACTGAAGCTTTCTTT.